This TCR beta chain was observed in a study of T cell responses to AZD1222 COVID-19 vaccine. Study-wide results and caveats: Variant regions that are unmutated are reportedly the target of nearly half of spike-specific TCRs. Recipients of two AZD1222 doses showed rising Spike-specific TCR breadth and depth. CD4 TCRs linked to vaccination spanned spike, dominating at 160-218 and 743-854.

In this sample, this clone turned up a few times. Its specificity is not known. Different DNA sequences within this sample yield the same CDR3. Profiling relied on immunoSEQ multiplex PCR, and the TCRdb table lists in-frame clones only, not all of them. The sample gives roughly 130,000 clones, around 94% of which show up once; around 7% is in the top ten. This CDR3 has 11 amino acids. V shed 1 base and J shed 5 bases, with 3 bases lying between them. CDR1 is SGHRS, CDR2 YFSETQ, per germline. The source was peripheral blood, collected on day 0 of AZD1222 vaccination. The rearrangement joins TRBV5-1 to TRBJ2-5; D unclear. The receptor was isolated from an adult in good health. Here the CDR3 DNA reads TGCGCCAGCAGCTTGAGGGAGACCCAGTACTTC. Translating gives CASSLRETQYF.